This T cell receptor beta chain came from a study of immune cell composition in non-small cell lung cancer. Study results and caveats: Squamous carcinomas (approximately 80%) more often had tumour-associated clones >0.5% than adenocarcinomas (roughly 33%).

Normal lung was sampled as far from the tumour as possible, at least 3 cm. This clone was counted a few times. Its antigen is currently unknown. The CDR3 length is 14 residues. Germline CDR1 is SGHNT and CDR2 is YYREEE (reference sequence). V lost 4 bases and J lost 4; bases outside the gene matches: 5. The protocol was immunoSEQ multiplex PCR, while the TCRdb copy is restricted to in-frame clones and leaves out a portion. This table has about 6,700 clones, 67% appearing once. This clonotype was obtained from a human donor with non-small cell lung cancer. The material sequenced was non-adjacent lung tissue. The rearrangement joins TRBV5-4 to TRBJ2-7, with 10 nucleotides matching TRBD2. The CDR3 nucleotides are TGTGCCAGCAGCGAGGGGACTAGCGTTTACGAGCAGTACTTC. This translates into CASSEGTSVYEQYF.